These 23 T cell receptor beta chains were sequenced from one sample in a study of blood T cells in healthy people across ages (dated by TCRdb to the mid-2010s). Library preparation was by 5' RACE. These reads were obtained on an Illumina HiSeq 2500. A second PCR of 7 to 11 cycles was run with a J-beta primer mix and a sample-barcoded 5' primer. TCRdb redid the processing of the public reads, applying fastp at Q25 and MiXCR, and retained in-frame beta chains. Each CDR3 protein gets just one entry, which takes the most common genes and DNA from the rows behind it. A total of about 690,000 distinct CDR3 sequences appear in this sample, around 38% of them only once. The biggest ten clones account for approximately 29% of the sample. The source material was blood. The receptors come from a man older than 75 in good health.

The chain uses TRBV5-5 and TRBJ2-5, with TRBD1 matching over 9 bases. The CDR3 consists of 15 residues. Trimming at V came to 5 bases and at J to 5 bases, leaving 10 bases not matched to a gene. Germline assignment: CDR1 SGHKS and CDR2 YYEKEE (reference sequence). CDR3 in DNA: TGTGCCAGCAGACTTCCGGGACAGGGCACGGAGACCCAGTACTTC. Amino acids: CASRLPGQGTETQYF.

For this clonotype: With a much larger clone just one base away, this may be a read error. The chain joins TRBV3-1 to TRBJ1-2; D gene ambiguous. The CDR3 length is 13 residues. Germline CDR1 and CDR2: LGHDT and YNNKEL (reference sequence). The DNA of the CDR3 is TGTACCAGCAGCAGATTCTTGGAGTATGGCTACACCTTC. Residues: CTSSRFLEYGYTF. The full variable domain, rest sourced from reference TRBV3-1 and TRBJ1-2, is DTAVSQTPKYLVTQMGNDKSIKCEQNLGHDTMYWYKQDSKKFLKIMFSYNNKELIINETVPNRFSPKSPDKAHLNLHINSLELGDSAVYFCTSSRFLEYGYTFGSGTRLTVV.

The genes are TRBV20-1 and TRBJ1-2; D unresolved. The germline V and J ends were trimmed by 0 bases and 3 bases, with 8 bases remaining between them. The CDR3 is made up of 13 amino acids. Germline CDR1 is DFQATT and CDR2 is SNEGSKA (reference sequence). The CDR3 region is CSARDPRYYGYTF. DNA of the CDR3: TGCAGTGCTAGAGATCCCCGGTACTATGGCTACACCTTC.

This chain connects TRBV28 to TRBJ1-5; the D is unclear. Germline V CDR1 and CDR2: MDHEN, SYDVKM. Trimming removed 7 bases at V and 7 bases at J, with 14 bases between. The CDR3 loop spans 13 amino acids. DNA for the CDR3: TGTGCCAGCATCCCCCGGGAGAAGCAGCCCCAGCATTTT. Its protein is CASIPREKQPQHF. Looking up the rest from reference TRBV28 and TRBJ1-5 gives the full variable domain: DVKVTQSSRYLVKRTGEKVFLECVQDMDHENMFWYRQDPGLGLRLIYFSYDVKMKEKGDIPEGYSVSREKKERFSLILESASTNQTSMYLCASIPREKQPQHFGDGTRLSIL.

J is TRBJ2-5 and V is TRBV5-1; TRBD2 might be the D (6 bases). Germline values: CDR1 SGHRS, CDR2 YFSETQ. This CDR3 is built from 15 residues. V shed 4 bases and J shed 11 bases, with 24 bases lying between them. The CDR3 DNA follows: TGCGCCAGCAGCAAACCGGAGGGACCTTACAATGAGCAGTACTTC. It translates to CASSKPEGPYNEQYF.

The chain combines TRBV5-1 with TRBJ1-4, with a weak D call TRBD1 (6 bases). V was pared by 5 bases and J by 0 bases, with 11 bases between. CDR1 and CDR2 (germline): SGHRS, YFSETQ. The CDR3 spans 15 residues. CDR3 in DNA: TGCGCCAGCAGTTTCAGACAGGCAACTAATGAAAAACTGTTTTTT. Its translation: CASSFRQATNEKLFF.

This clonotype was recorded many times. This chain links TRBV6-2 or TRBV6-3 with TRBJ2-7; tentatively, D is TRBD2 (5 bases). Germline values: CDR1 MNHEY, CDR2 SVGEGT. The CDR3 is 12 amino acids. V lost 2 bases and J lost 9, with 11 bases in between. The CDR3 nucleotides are TGTGCCAGCAGTTACGAGAGAGGACTGCAGTACTTC. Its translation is CASSYERGLQYF.

The CDR3 loop is CASSPPGRQGTGELFF. CDR3 nucleotides: TGTGCCAGCAGTCCCCCGGGACGCCAGGGGACCGGGGAGCTGTTTTTT. V usage is TRBV27 and J usage is TRBJ2-2; weak D call: TRBD1 (6 bases). CDR1 is MNHEY, CDR2 SMNVEV, per germline (reference sequence). V lost 5 bases, J lost 5 bases, and 18 bases lay in between. The CDR3 spans 16 residues.

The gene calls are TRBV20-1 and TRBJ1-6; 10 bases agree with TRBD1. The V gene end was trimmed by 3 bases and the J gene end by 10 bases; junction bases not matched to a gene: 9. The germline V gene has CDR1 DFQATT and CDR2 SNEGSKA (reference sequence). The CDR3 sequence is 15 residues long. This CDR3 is CSASTRTGGRSPLHF. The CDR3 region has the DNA TGCAGTGCTAGCACACGGACAGGGGGTCGATCACCCCTCCACTTT.

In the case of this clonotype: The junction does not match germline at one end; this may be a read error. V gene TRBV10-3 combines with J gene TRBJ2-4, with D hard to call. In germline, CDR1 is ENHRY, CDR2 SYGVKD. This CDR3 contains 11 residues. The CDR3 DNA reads TGTGCCACCAGTGACGGGAACATTCAGTACTTC. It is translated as CATSDGNIQYF.

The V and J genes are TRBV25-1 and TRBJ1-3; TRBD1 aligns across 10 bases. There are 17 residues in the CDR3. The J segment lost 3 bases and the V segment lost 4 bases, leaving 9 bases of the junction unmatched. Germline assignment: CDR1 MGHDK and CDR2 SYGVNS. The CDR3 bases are TGTGCCAGCAGTGGACAGGGGGCCCAGATAGGTGGAAACACCATATATTTT. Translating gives CASSGQGAQIGGNTIYF.

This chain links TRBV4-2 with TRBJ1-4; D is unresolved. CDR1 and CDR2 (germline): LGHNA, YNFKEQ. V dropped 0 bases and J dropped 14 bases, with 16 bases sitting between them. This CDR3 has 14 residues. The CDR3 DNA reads TGTGCCAGCAGCCAAGATATAGGGATTGGTGGTCTGTTTTTT. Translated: CASSQDIGIGGLFF.

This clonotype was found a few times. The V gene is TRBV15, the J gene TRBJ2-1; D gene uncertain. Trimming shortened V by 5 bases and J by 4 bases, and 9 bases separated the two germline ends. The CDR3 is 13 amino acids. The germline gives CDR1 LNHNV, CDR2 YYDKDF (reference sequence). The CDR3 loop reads CATSPTEYNEQFF. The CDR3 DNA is TGTGCCACCAGCCCCACAGAATACAATGAGCAGTTCTTC.

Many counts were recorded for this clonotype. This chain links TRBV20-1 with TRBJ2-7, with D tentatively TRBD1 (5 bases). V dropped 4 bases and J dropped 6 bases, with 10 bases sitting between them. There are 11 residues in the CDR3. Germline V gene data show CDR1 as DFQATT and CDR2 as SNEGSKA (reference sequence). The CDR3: CSAIPRVEQYF. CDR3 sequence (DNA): TGCAGTGCTATCCCCAGGGTCGAGCAGTACTTC.

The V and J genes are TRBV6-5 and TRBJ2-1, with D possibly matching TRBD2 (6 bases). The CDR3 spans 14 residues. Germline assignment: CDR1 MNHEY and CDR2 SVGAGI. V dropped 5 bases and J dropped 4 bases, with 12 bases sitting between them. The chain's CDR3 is CASSREREYNEQFF. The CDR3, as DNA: TGTGCCAGCAGTCGGGAGCGAGAGTACAATGAGCAGTTCTTC.

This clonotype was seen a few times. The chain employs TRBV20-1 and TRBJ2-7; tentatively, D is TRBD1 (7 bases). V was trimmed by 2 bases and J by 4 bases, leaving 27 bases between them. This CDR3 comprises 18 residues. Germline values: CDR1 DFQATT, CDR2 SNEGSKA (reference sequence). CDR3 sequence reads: CSARPISVWTGGAYEQYF. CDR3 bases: TGCAGTGCTAGACCCATTTCCGTATGGACAGGCGGGGCGTACGAGCAGTACTTC.

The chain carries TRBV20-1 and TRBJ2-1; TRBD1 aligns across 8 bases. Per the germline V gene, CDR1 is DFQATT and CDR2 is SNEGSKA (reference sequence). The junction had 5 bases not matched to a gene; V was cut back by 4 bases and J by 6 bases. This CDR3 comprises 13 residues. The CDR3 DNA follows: TGCAGTGCTACAGGGGGCAAAGGCAATGAGCAGTTCTTC. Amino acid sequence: CSATGGKGNEQFF.

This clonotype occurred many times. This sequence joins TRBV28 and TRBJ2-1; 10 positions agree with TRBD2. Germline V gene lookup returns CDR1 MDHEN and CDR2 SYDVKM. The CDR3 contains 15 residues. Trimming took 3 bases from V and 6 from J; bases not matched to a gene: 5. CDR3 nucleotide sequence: TGTGCCAGCAGTTTGGGGGGGACTAGCGCCAATGAGCAGTTCTTC. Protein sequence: CASSLGGTSANEQFF.

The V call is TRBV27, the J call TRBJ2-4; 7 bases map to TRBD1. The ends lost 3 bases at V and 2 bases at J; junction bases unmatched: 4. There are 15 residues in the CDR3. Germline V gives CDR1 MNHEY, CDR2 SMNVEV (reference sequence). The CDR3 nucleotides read TGTGCCAGCAGTTTTACAGGGGAACCCAAAAACATTCAGTACTTC. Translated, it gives CASSFTGEPKNIQYF.

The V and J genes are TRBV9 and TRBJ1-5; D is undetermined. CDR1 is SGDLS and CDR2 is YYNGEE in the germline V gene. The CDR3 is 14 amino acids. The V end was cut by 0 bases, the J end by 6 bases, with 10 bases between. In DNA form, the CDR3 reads TGTGCCAGCAGCGTAGGATTGTCCCCTCAGCCCCAGCATTTT. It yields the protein CASSVGLSPQPQHF.

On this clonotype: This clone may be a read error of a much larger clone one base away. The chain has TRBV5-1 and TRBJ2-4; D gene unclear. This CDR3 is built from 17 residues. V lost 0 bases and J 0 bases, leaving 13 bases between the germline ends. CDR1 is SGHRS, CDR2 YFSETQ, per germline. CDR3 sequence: CASSLGGRVPAKNIQYF. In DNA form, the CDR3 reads TGCGCCAGCAGCTTGGGTGGAAGAGTCCCAGCCAAAAACATTCAGTACTTC.

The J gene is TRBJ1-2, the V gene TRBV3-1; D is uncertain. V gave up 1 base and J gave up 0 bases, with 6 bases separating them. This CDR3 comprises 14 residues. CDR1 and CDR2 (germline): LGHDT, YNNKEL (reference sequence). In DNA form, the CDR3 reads TGTGCCAGCAGCCAAGGGCAGCCTAACTATGGCTACACCTTC. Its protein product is CASSQGQPNYGYTF.

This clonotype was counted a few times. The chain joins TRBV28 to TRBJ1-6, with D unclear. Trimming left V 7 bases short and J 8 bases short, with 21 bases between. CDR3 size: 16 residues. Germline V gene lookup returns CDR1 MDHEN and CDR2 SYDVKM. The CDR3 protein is CASTRWERDPYSPLHF. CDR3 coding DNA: TGTGCCAGCACCCGGTGGGAGAGGGATCCATATTCACCCCTCCACTTT.